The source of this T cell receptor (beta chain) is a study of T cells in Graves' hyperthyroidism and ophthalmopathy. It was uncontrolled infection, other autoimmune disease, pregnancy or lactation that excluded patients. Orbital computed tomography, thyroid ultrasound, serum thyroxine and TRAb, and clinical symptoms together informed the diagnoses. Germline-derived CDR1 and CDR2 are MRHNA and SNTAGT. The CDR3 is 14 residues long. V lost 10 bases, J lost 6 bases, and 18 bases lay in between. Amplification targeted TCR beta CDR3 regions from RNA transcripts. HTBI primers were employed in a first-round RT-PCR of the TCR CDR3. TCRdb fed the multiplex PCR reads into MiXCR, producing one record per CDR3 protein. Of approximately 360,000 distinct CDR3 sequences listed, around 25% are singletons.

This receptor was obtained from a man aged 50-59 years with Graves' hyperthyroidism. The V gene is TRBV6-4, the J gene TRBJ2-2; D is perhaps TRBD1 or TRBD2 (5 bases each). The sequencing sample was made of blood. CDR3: CATDGTLQAGELFF. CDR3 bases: TGTGCCACTGACGGGACCCTTCAGGCCGGGGAGCTGTTTTTT.